This TCR beta chain was observed in a study of CD8 T cells in ankylosing spondylitis. Via MiXCR, TCRdb re-called the 5' RACE reads, giving one row per CDR3 protein. The sample records roughly 90,000 distinct CDR3 sequences, roughly 8.3% being singletons. The CDR3 runs 17 residues. The germline CDR1 and CDR2 sequences are SGHVS and FQNEAQ. V shed 8 bases and J shed 2 bases, with 21 bases lying between them. This clonotype has ten or more counts. Sequenced material: blood, either unsorted or a sorted T cell fraction (not recorded which). The chain employs TRBV7-8 and TRBJ2-2, with D unresolved. The clonotype originates from a male donor with ankylosing spondylitis or in good health (not recorded which). This CDR3 is CASAPDLDAENTGELFF. The CDR3 DNA reads as TGTGCCAGCGCCCCCGACCTTGATGCAGAAAACACCGGGGAGCTGTTTTTT.